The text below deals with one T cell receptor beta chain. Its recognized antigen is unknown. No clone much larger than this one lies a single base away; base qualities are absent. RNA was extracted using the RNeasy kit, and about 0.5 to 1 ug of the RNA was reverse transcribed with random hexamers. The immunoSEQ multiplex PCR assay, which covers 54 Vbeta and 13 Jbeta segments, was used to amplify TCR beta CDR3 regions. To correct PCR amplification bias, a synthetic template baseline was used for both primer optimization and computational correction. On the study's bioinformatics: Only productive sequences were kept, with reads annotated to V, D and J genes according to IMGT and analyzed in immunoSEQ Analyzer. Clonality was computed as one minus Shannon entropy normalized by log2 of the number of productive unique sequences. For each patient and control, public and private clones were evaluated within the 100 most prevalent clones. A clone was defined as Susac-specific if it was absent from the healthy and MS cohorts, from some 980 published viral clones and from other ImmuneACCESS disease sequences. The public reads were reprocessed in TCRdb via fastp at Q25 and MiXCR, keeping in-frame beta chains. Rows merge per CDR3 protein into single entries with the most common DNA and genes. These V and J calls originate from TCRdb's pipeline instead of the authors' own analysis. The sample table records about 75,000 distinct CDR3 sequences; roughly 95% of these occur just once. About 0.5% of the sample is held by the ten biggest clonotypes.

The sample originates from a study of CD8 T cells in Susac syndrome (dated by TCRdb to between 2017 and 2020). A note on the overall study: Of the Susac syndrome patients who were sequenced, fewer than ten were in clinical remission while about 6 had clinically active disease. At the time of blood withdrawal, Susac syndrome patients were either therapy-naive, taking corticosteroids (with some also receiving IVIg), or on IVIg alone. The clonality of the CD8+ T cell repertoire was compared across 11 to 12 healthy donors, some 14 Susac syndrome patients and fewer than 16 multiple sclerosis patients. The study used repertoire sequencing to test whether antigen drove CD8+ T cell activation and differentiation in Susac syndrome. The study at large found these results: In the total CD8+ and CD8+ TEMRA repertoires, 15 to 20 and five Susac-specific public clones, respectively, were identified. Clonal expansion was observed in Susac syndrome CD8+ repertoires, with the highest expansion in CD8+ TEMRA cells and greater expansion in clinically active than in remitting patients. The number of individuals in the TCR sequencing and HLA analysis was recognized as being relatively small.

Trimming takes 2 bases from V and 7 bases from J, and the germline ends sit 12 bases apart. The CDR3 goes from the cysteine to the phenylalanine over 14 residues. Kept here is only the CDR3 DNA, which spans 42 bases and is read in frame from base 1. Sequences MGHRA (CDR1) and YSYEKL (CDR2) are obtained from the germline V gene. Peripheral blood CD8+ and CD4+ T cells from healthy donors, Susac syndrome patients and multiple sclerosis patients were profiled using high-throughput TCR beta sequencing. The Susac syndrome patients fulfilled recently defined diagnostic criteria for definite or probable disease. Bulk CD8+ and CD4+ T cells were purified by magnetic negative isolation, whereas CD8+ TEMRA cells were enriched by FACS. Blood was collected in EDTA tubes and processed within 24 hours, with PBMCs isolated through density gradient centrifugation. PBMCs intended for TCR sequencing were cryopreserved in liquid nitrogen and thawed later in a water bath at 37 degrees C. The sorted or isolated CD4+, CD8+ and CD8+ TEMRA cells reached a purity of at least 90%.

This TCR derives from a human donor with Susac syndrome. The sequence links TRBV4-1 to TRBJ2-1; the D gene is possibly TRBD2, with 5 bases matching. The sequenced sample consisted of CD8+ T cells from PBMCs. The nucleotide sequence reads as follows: TGCGCCAGCAGCCAATCGGGGTTAGCAAATGAGCAGTTCTTC. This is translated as CASSQSGLANEQFF.